The next 30 T cell receptor beta chains were all read from a single sample in a study of blood T cell repertoires in COVID-19. Here immunoSEQ multiplex PCR was the method, and the copy in TCRdb shows in-frame clones only, minus some. The table records roughly 200,000 clones, around 90% of them present only once. Sequencing was done on a sample of PBMCs or T cells enriched from blood (not recorded which). The receptors were sampled from a man younger than 35 with acute COVID-19.

The V and J genes are TRBV5-1 and TRBJ2-2; D is perhaps TRBD2 (5 bases). The germline gives CDR1 SGHRS, CDR2 YFSETQ. The CDR3 is made up of 16 amino acids. V was shortened by 0 bases and J by 4 bases, with 13 bases between the two germline ends. The CDR3 here is CASSLVWETGTGELFF. Written as DNA, the CDR3 is TGCGCCAGCAGCTTGGTGTGGGAGACTGGCACCGGGGAGCTGTTTTTT. Drawing the rest from reference TRBV5-1 and TRBJ2-2, the complete variable domain is KAGVTQTPRYLIKTRGQQVTLSCSPISGHRSVSWYQQTPGQGLQFLFEYFSETQRNKGNFPGRFSGRQFSNSRSEMNVSTLELGDSALYLCASSLVWETGTGELFFGEGSRLTVL.

The chain joins TRBV5-4 to TRBJ1-1; D gene unclear. The CDR3 covers 14 residues. Germline loops: CDR1 SGHNT, CDR2 YYREEE (reference sequence). Trimming pared 0 bases from V and 7 bases from J, leaving 13 bases between. The CDR3 sequence is CASSLGFSVGEAFF. CDR3 coding DNA: TGTGCCAGCAGCTTGGGCTTTAGCGTGGGTGAAGCTTTCTTT.

The CDR3 bases are TGTGCCAGTAGTATATCTTCAGGTGATGAAAAACTGTTTTTT. Translation: CASSISSGDEKLFF. This rearrangement joins TRBV19 to TRBJ1-4; D gene unclear. This CDR3 is built from 14 residues. CDR1 is LNHDA and CDR2 is SQIVND in the germline V gene (reference sequence). The V gene lost 2 bases and the J gene lost 6 bases, with 10 bases spanning the gap.

The sample holds one count of this clone. This chain connects TRBV7-9 to TRBJ1-1; a possible D gene is TRBD1 (5 bases). Germline-derived CDR1 and CDR2 are SEHNR and FQNEAQ (reference sequence). The CDR3 consists of 14 residues. With 3 bases removed from V and 1 base from J, the gap between germline ends came to 9 bases. In DNA, the CDR3 is TGTGCCAGCAGCTTCACGACAGCGAACACTGAAGCTTTCTTT. Protein: CASSFTTANTEAFF.

The chain recombines TRBV5-5 with TRBJ2-5; TRBD2 is a possible D gene (7 bases). V lost 0 bases and J lost 5, with 17 bases in between. The CDR3 totals 16 residues. The germline V gene has CDR1 SGHKS and CDR2 YYEKEE (reference sequence). This CDR3 reads CASSLAAGAHRETQYF. The CDR3, as DNA: TGTGCCAGCAGCTTGGCCGCGGGGGCGCATCGGGAGACCCAGTACTTC.

CDR3 region: CASSSKGTSRDTEAFF. In nucleotides, the CDR3 is TGTGCCAGCAGCTCAAAGGGGACATCTCGAGACACTGAAGCTTTCTTT. The V call is TRBV7-6, the J call TRBJ1-1; weak D call: TRBD1 (6 bases). Germline CDR1 SGHVS, CDR2 FNYEAQ. The V gene lost 4 bases and the J gene lost 3 bases, with 18 bases spanning the gap. There are 16 residues in the CDR3.

V gene TRBV7-6 combines with J gene TRBJ2-2; tentative D call: TRBD1 (6 bases). Trimming removed 3 bases at V and 6 bases at J, with 8 bases between. Germline V lookup: CDR1 SGHVS, CDR2 FNYEAQ. The CDR3 has 13 residues. CDR3 coding DNA: TGTGCCAGCAGCTTTGCAGGGGCCGGGGAGCTGTTTTTT. Residues: CASSFAGAGELFF.

This clone appeared once. CDR3 residues: CASSLEGQNSYNEQFF. The CDR3, as DNA: TGTGCCAGCAGTTTAGAAGGACAAAACTCCTACAATGAGCAGTTCTTC. The genes are TRBV28 and TRBJ2-1; possibly TRBD1 for D (5 bases). Germline CDR1 is MDHEN and CDR2 is SYDVKM. The CDR3 extends over 16 amino acids. The V end lost 2 bases, the J end lost 0 bases, and 11 bases lay between the germline ends.

This rearrangement joins TRBV6-5 to TRBJ1-2, with D uncertain. The CDR3 is made up of 15 amino acids. Germline CDR1 is MNHEY and CDR2 is SVGAGI. The V and J ends lost 0 bases and 4 bases respectively, with 12 bases between them. This CDR3 reads CASSYSRSPSYGYTF. The CDR3 DNA is TGTGCCAGCAGTTACTCGAGATCTCCGAGCTATGGCTACACCTTC.

The V and J genes are TRBV6-1 and TRBJ2-5, with D possibly TRBD1 on 5 matching bases. The V end was cut by 6 bases, the J end by 1 base, with 12 bases between. Looked up from germline, CDR1 is MNHNS and CDR2 is SASEGT. This CDR3 contains 14 residues. The CDR3 sequence is CASRPTAVQETQYF. The DNA of the CDR3 is TGTGCCAGCAGGCCGACAGCTGTCCAAGAGACCCAGTACTTC.

This chain links TRBV28 with TRBJ1-5; TRBD1 aligns across 11 bases. Germline V lookup: CDR1 MDHEN, CDR2 SYDVKM. The CDR3 runs 15 residues. The trim removed 6 bases at V and 6 bases at J, leaving 7 bases unmatched. For the CDR3, the DNA is TGTGCCAGCAGCACGGGACAGGGGGTGTCTCAGCCCCAGCATTTT. Its translation: CASSTGQGVSQPQHF.

The rearrangement uses TRBV6-5 and TRBJ1-2; D is ambiguous. Germline V gene lookup returns CDR1 MNHEY and CDR2 SVGAGI. Trimming took off 5 bases at V and 1 base at J, with 11 bases between the two ends. CDR3 length: 14 residues. DNA of the CDR3: TGTGCCAGCAGTACCGGGAATTATAACTATGGCTACACCTTC. Its translation: CASSTGNYNYGYTF.

The chain joins TRBV25-1 to TRBJ1-1; 7 bases are a match to TRBD1. CDR1 MGHDK and CDR2 SYGVNS come from the germline V gene. The length of the CDR3 is 12 residues. V lost 5 bases, J lost 11 bases, and 8 bases stayed unmatched. The CDR3 protein is CASSPGGGLAFF. In DNA form, the CDR3 reads TGTGCCAGCAGTCCCGGAGGGGGCCTGGCTTTCTTT.

The chain has TRBV28 and TRBJ1-3, with D tentatively TRBD1 (5 bases). Trimming left V 3 bases short and J 0 bases short, with 9 bases between. This CDR3 is built from 15 residues. Per germline, CDR1 MDHEN and CDR2 SYDVKM. CDR3 nucleotide sequence: TGTGCCAGCAGTTTCTTCGACAGCTCTGGAAACACCATATATTTT. Encoded protein: CASSFFDSSGNTIYF.

Concerning this clone itself: Other DNA sequences within the sample encode an identical CDR3. The V gene is TRBV4-3, the J gene TRBJ2-7, with 11 bases that match TRBD1. The J segment lost 4 bases and the V segment lost 1 base, leaving 3 bases of the junction unmatched. Germline V lookup: CDR1 LGHNA, CDR2 YSLEER. This CDR3 is 15 amino acids long. The DNA for the CDR3 is TGCGCCAGCAGCCAAGGGACAGGGGGCGGTTACGAGCAGTACTTC. This encodes CASSQGTGGGYEQYF.

This clone was detected a few times. The chain couples TRBV13 to TRBJ2-2; 8 nucleotides align to TRBD2. J lost 3 bases, V lost 1 base, and 1 base had no gene match. This CDR3 is built from 15 residues. CDR1 and CDR2 from the germline V gene are PRHDT and FYEKMQ (reference sequence). CDR3 sequence reads: CASSLAGRDTGELFF. CDR3 in DNA: TGTGCCAGCAGCTTAGCCGGGAGGGACACCGGGGAGCTGTTTTTT. Complete variable domain (other parts from reference TRBV13 and TRBJ2-2): AAGVIQSPRHLIKEKRETATLKCYPIPRHDTVYWYQQGPGQDPQFLISFYEKMQSDKGSIPDRFSAQQFSDYHSELNMSSLELGDSALYFCASSLAGRDTGELFFGEGSRLTVL.

This chain connects TRBV28 to TRBJ2-5; the match to TRBD2 covers 13 bases. From germline, CDR1 is MDHEN and CDR2 SYDVKM. This CDR3 comprises 15 residues. V dropped 4 bases and J dropped 2; count of bases not matched to a gene: 1. The CDR3 is CASSSGLAGQETQYF. The CDR3 nucleotides read TGTGCCAGCAGTTCGGGACTAGCGGGACAAGAGACCCAGTACTTC.

This chain uses TRBV14 with TRBJ2-7; 7 nucleotides align to TRBD2. This CDR3 contains 15 residues. Germline V gives CDR1 SGHDN, CDR2 FVKESK. V shed 2 bases, J shed 4 bases, and the junction held 8 bases outside the gene matches. The CDR3 reads CASSQRGSLRYEQYF. The CDR3 region has the DNA TGTGCCAGCAGCCAACGCGGGAGTCTTCGGTACGAGCAGTACTTC.

This clone turned up a few times. This chain uses TRBV2 with TRBJ2-7, with D possibly TRBD1 on 6 matching bases. The V end lost 3 bases, the J end lost 3 bases, and 9 bases lay between the germline ends. CDR1 and CDR2 from the germline V gene are SNHLY and FYNNEI. CDR3 size: 13 residues. In DNA form, the CDR3 reads TGTGCCAGCAGTGAGCAGGGGCTCTACGAGCAGTACTTC. This translates into CASSEQGLYEQYF. Supplemented by reference TRBV2 and TRBJ2-7, the full variable domain reads EPEVTQTPSHQVTQMGQEVILRCVPISNHLYFYWYRQILGQKVEFLVSFYNNEISEKSEIFDDQFSVERPDGSNFTLKIRSTKLEDSAMYFCASSEQGLYEQYFGPGTRLTVT.

The rearrangement links TRBV6-5 to TRBJ1-2, with D possibly matching TRBD1 (5 bases). Germline V gives CDR1 MNHEY, CDR2 SVGAGI. CDR3 size: 13 residues. Trimming cost V 10 bases and J 3 bases, with 15 bases left between them. The CDR3 DNA reads as TGTGCCACTGGGGCAGACGAGGACTATGGCTACACCTTC. This translates into CATGADEDYGYTF.

The rearrangement uses TRBV6-5 and TRBJ1-2, with D tentatively TRBD1 (6 bases). The germline V gene has CDR1 MNHEY and CDR2 SVGAGI. V lost 6 bases, J lost 2 bases, and 16 bases lay in between. CDR3 length: 15 residues. CDR3 nucleotides: TGTGCCAGCAGACCAGTGACCACAGGGAACTATGGCTACACCTTC. Encoded protein: CASRPVTTGNYGYTF.

The CDR3 region has the DNA TGTGCCAGCAGCTTAGAGCGGGGAGTAGAGACCCAGTACTTC. This encodes CASSLERGVETQYF. This sequence joins TRBV7-2 and TRBJ2-5, with TRBD2 identical over 7 bases. Germline CDR1 and CDR2: SGHTA and FQGNSA. The CDR3 consists of 14 residues. V dropped 1 base and J dropped 4; count of bases not matched to a gene: 3.

This chain connects TRBV10-1 to TRBJ2-1; TRBD2 aligns across 10 bases. The length of the CDR3 is 16 residues. Germline V CDR1 and CDR2: WNHNN, SYGVQD (reference sequence). Trimming cost V 4 bases and J 7 bases; bases outside gene matches: 10. CDR3 in amino acids: CASSAVLAGVGNEQFF. CDR3 nucleotide sequence: TGCGCCAGCAGTGCGGTGCTAGCGGGAGTGGGGAATGAGCAGTTCTTC.

For this clone: One end of the junction is discordant with germline, which a read error may explain. In DNA form, the CDR3 reads TGTGCTAGCAGCCCACTAGCGCCGAACACCGGGGAGCTGTTTTTT. Its translation is CASSPLAPNTGELFF. The gene calls are TRBV7-7 and TRBJ2-2, with TRBD2 matching over 7 bases. Germline V gene lookup returns CDR1 SSHAT and CDR2 FNYEAQ (reference sequence). This CDR3 region has 15 residues.

The rearrangement uses TRBV29-1 and TRBJ2-1; TRBD2 agrees at 10 bases. V dropped 7 bases and J dropped 3; count of bases not matched to a gene: 9. The germline V gene has CDR1 SQVTM and CDR2 ANQGSEA. This CDR3 contains 15 residues. In nucleotides, the CDR3 is TGCAGCGACGGAGAGCGGGAGGGCTTCTACAATGAGCAGTTCTTC. Protein: CSDGEREGFYNEQFF.

This rearrangement joins TRBV28 to TRBJ1-1, with 8 bases identical to TRBD1. From germline, CDR1 is MDHEN and CDR2 SYDVKM. The V segment lost 6 bases and the J segment 11 bases; nucleotides outside the gene matches: 14. This CDR3 comprises 14 residues. CDR3 sequence: CASRLGRLNRGAFF. The CDR3 DNA reads as TGTGCCAGCAGACTGGGACGGTTGAACAGGGGGGCTTTCTTT. Combining the CDR3 with reference TRBV28 and TRBJ1-1 gives the whole variable domain DVKVTQSSRYLVKRTGEKVFLECVQDMDHENMFWYRQDPGLGLRLIYFSYDVKMKEKGDIPEGYSVSREKKERFSLILESASTNQTSMYLCASRLGRLNRGAFFGQGTRLTVV.

This clone has a single count. The chain uses TRBV19 and TRBJ1-6, with D uncertain. Germline CDR1 LNHDA, CDR2 SQIVND (reference sequence). This CDR3 has 15 residues. Trimming took 4 bases from V and 5 from J, leaving 12 bases between them. The CDR3 region has the DNA TGTGCCAGTAGTAAGGCCGGGGTCAATAATTCACCCCTCCACTTT. It codes for CASSKAGVNNSPLHF.

The chain is built from TRBV18 and TRBJ2-7; TRBD1 matches at 9 bases. Germline trimming cut 5 bases from V and 7 bases from J; bases unmatched to any gene: 9. CDR1 KGHSH and CDR2 LQKENI come from the germline V gene. The CDR3 is made up of 14 amino acids. CDR3 nucleotides: TGTGCCAGCTCAAAGGGACAGGGATCTAGGGAGCAGTACTTC. It specifies CASSKGQGSREQYF.

The V and J genes are TRBV2 and TRBJ2-7, with 14 bases identical to TRBD2. The junction had 0 bases not matched to a gene; V was cut back by 6 bases and J by 2 bases. Germline V CDR1 and CDR2: SNHLY, FYNNEI. CDR3 length equals 14 residues. Here the CDR3 DNA reads TGTGCCAGCAGGACTAGCGGGAGGGCCTACGAGCAGTACTTC. Its translation: CASRTSGRAYEQYF.

The chain employs TRBV9 and TRBJ2-1, with 8 nucleotides matching TRBD2. The germline gives CDR1 SGDLS, CDR2 YYNGEE. Trimming took 3 bases from V and 10 from J; bases not matched to a gene: 12. This CDR3 comprises 15 residues. CDR3 in amino acids: CASSDSGSGGVEQFF. The CDR3 bases are TGTGCCAGCAGCGACAGCGGGAGCGGAGGGGTCGAGCAGTTCTTC.